Following are 32 T cell receptor beta chains from one sample sequenced in a study of shared clonotypes between healthy human individuals. TCRdb keeps only in-frame clones here, not all; method: immunoSEQ multiplex PCR. The sample holds millions of clones, roughly 92% seen once. Sequencing was carried out using naive CD4+ T cells sorted from blood. Documented subset: CD45RA+ positively selected. These receptors all stem from a young man in good health.

The V gene is TRBV9, the J gene TRBJ2-1; TRBD1 is a possible D gene (5 bases). The CDR3 spans 14 residues. Germline assignment: CDR1 SGDLS and CDR2 YYNGEE. Trimming pared 0 bases from V and 10 bases from J, leaving 14 bases between. Here the CDR3 reads CASSVATWGGEQFF. The CDR3 nucleotides read TGTGCCAGCAGCGTAGCTACATGGGGCGGCGAGCAGTTCTTC.

The chain couples TRBV6-1 to TRBJ1-5; TRBD1 aligns across 10 bases. The CDR3 covers 16 residues. CDR1 and CDR2 (germline): MNHNS, SASEGT. The V gene end was trimmed by 1 base and the J gene end by 4 bases; junction bases not matched to a gene: 4. CDR3 sequence: CASSEGTGGGNQPQHF. CDR3 coding DNA: TGTGCCAGCAGTGAAGGGACAGGGGGAGGGAATCAGCCCCAGCATTTT.

The genes are TRBV20-1 and TRBJ2-7; D is unclear. Trimming shortened V by 1 base and J by 6 bases, and 7 bases separated the two germline ends. Germline V lookup: CDR1 DFQATT, CDR2 SNEGSKA (reference sequence). The CDR3 is made up of 11 amino acids. The CDR3 DNA reads TGCAGTGCTAGAGGTGGGATCGAGCAGTACTTC. Translating gives CSARGGIEQYF.

Remarks on this clone: This CDR3 is also generated by other DNA sequences in the sample. The chain is built from TRBV30 and TRBJ1-2, with D perhaps matching TRBD1 (5 bases). The CDR3 loop spans 14 amino acids. The ends were cut back, 0 bases at V and 4 bases at J, with 12 bases in the middle. Germline lookup yields CDR1 GTSNPN and CDR2 SVGIG (reference sequence). CDR3 region: CAWSVRGVGYGYTF. The DNA of the CDR3 is TGTGCCTGGAGTGTACGGGGGGTGGGCTATGGCTACACCTTC.

The J gene is TRBJ1-4, the V gene TRBV6-6; no firm D call. This CDR3 comprises 13 residues. V lost 4 bases and J lost 7, with 10 bases in between. The germline CDR1 and CDR2 sequences are MNHNY and SVGAGI (reference sequence). Here the CDR3 reads CASSSPGSEKLFF. In DNA form, the CDR3 reads TGTGCCAGCAGTTCGCCCGGAAGTGAAAAACTGTTTTTT.

This chain connects TRBV5-6 to TRBJ1-1; no reliable D call. V lost 2 bases to trimming and J lost 0 bases, with 17 bases between them. This CDR3 is 17 amino acids long. Germline CDR1 is SGHDT and CDR2 is YYEEEE. The CDR3 coding sequence is TGTGCCAGCAGCTTAGGTCAGGTCCATTCAATGAACACTGAAGCTTTCTTT. Translating gives CASSLGQVHSMNTEAFF.

The V and J genes are TRBV30 and TRBJ2-3; 8 bases agree with TRBD2. The V gene end was trimmed by 1 base and the J gene end by 4 bases; junction bases not matched to a gene: 7. Germline V gives CDR1 GTSNPN, CDR2 SVGIG (reference sequence). CDR3 size: 15 residues. The CDR3, as DNA: TGTGCCTGGAGTGCGACCGGGACTAGGGCAGATACGCAGTATTTT. Translated, it gives CAWSATGTRADTQYF.

The rearrangement uses TRBV11-2 and TRBJ1-4; tentatively, D is TRBD1 (5 bases). Trimming left V 0 bases short and J 4 bases short, with 9 bases between. CDR3 size: 15 residues. The germline CDR1 and CDR2 sequences are SGHAT and FQNNGV. CDR3 DNA sequence: TGTGCCAGCAGCTTAGAGTCTAGGGGTAATGAAAAACTGTTTTTT. Protein product: CASSLESRGNEKLFF.

The chain recombines TRBV30 with TRBJ2-6, with D possibly matching TRBD1 (6 bases). V lost 0 bases and J lost 6, with 12 bases in between. Per germline, CDR1 GTSNPN and CDR2 SVGIG (reference sequence). CDR3 length: 15 residues. The CDR3 protein is CAWSVGAREANVLTF. DNA of the CDR3: TGTGCCTGGAGTGTGGGGGCCCGGGAGGCCAACGTCCTGACTTTC.

The J gene is TRBJ2-4, the V gene TRBV19; D not certain. Trimming shortened V by 8 bases and J by 0 bases, and 8 bases separated the two germline ends. Germline V gene data show CDR1 as LNHDA and CDR2 as SQIVND (reference sequence). This CDR3 has 13 residues. CDR3 coding DNA: TGTGCCAGTTTAAGCCTAGCCAAAAACATTCAGTACTTC. It codes for CASLSLAKNIQYF. Combining the CDR3 with reference TRBV19 and TRBJ2-4 gives the whole variable domain DGGITQSPKYLFRKEGQNVTLSCEQNLNHDAMYWYRQDPGQGLRLIYYSQIVNDFQKGDIAEGYSVSREKKESFPLTVTSAQKNPTAFYLCASLSLAKNIQYFGAGTRLSVL.

The chain couples TRBV5-8 to TRBJ1-1, with D possibly being TRBD1 (5 bases). The V gene's germline CDR1 is SGHTS and CDR2 YDEGEE. V was clipped by 1 base and J by 1 base, with 8 bases between them. The CDR3 contains 14 residues. CDR3: CASSLRTSNTEAFF. Written as DNA, the CDR3 is TGTGCCAGCAGCTTGAGGACATCGAACACTGAAGCTTTCTTT.

The V gene is TRBV10-3, the J gene TRBJ2-2; no reliable D call. Germline V gives CDR1 ENHRY, CDR2 SYGVKD. V lost 0 bases and J 3 bases, leaving 11 bases between the germline ends. The CDR3 sequence is 16 residues long. In DNA, the CDR3 is TGTGCCATCAGTGAGTCGACGGCTCCGGACACCGGGGAGCTGTTTTTT. The encoded protein is CAISESTAPDTGELFF.

V is TRBV19 and J is TRBJ2-1, with D tentatively TRBD1 (6 bases). This CDR3 is 15 amino acids long. V was clipped by 4 bases and J by 0 bases, with 10 bases between them. Germline lookup yields CDR1 LNHDA and CDR2 SQIVND (reference sequence). This CDR3 is CASSKDRGSYNEQFF. The CDR3 nucleotides are TGTGCCAGTAGTAAGGACAGAGGCTCCTACAATGAGCAGTTCTTC.

Details on this clone: Other DNA sequences in the same sample also yield this CDR3. The chain is built from TRBV5-1 and TRBJ2-3, with 8 bases identical to TRBD1. CDR1 and CDR2 (germline): SGHRS, YFSETQ. There are 14 residues in the CDR3. V lost 4 bases and J lost 6; bases outside the gene matches: 7. The CDR3 here is CASSLRTGTDTQYF. CDR3 coding DNA: TGCGCCAGCAGCCTCCGGACAGGGACGGATACGCAGTATTTT.

V and J are TRBV4-3 and TRBJ2-7; D unclear. Trimming took off 7 bases at V and 7 bases at J, with 11 bases between the two ends. Germline assignment: CDR1 LGHNA and CDR2 YSLEER. CDR3 length: 11 amino acids. DNA of the CDR3: TGCGCCAGCAAGTGTGCCCGTGAGCAGTACTTC. Its protein is CASKCAREQYF.

The rearrangement joins TRBV6-1 to TRBJ1-6; TRBD1 matches at 7 bases. CDR1 and CDR2 (germline): MNHNS, SASEGT. V lost 6 bases, J lost 8 bases, and 4 bases stayed unmatched. This CDR3 is 13 amino acids long. The CDR3 region has the DNA TGTGCCAGCAGGGCTACAGGGGATTCACCCCTCCACTTT. Translation: CASRATGDSPLHF.

The chain couples TRBV30 to TRBJ2-1; 8 bases align to TRBD1. The CDR3 totals 14 residues. The junction had 2 bases not matched to a gene; V was cut back by 0 bases and J by 4 bases. From germline, CDR1 is GTSNPN and CDR2 SVGIG (reference sequence). As DNA, the CDR3 is TGTGCCTGGAGTGTACAGGGGGTATACAATGAGCAGTTCTTC. As protein: CAWSVQGVYNEQFF.

CDR3 sequence: CASSLTGQTTDTQYF. In DNA form, the CDR3 reads TGCGCCAGCAGCTTGACGGGACAGACCACAGATACGCAGTATTTT. The chain is built from TRBV5-1 and TRBJ2-3, with 7 positions matching TRBD1. Germline CDR1 and CDR2: SGHRS and YFSETQ. Trimming at V came to 1 base and at J to 2 bases, leaving 4 bases not matched to a gene. The CDR3 has 15 residues.

The chain uses TRBV7-3 and TRBJ1-4, with 8 bases matching TRBD1. The germline V gene has CDR1 SGHTA and CDR2 FQGTGA. The length of the CDR3 is 16 residues. The V and J ends lost 5 bases and 1 base, in that order; junction bases with no gene match: 6. The CDR3 nucleotides read TGTGCCAGCAGCCCTTATACAGGGGGAACTAATGAAAAACTGTTTTTT. It encodes CASSPYTGGTNEKLFF.

The chain recombines TRBV5-6 with TRBJ2-6, with 8 bases that match TRBD1. The CDR3 is 19 amino acids. The germline V gene has CDR1 SGHDT and CDR2 YYEEEE. With V trimmed by 3 bases and J by 0 bases, 11 bases remained unmatched. CDR3 sequence: CASSWGGQGSHSGANVLTF. Here the CDR3 DNA reads TGTGCCAGCAGCTGGGGAGGACAGGGATCACACTCTGGGGCCAACGTCCTGACTTTC.

The DNA of the CDR3 is TGTGCCAGCCAAATAGGGGGGGGCGAGCAGTACTTC. Translation: CASQIGGGEQYF. V usage is TRBV2 and J usage is TRBJ2-7; a possible D gene is TRBD2 (7 bases). Trimming shortened V by 8 bases and J by 6 bases, and 14 bases separated the two germline ends. Germline V gene data show CDR1 as SNHLY and CDR2 as FYNNEI. This CDR3 region has 12 residues.

The chain's CDR3 is CASSQTRTGELFF. CDR3 DNA sequence: TGTGCCAGCAGTCAAACTCGTACCGGGGAGCTGTTTTTT. The chain recombines TRBV6-1 with TRBJ2-2; the D is unclear. V was pared by 5 bases and J by 5 bases, with 9 bases between. Germline loops: CDR1 MNHNS, CDR2 SASEGT. The CDR3 totals 13 residues.

The CDR3 sequence is CSASGTFGYTF. Here the CDR3 DNA reads TGCAGTGCTTCCGGGACGTTTGGCTACACCTTC. The chain couples TRBV20-1 to TRBJ1-2; TRBD1 might be the D (5 bases). Germline V CDR1 and CDR2: DFQATT, SNEGSKA (reference sequence). The CDR3 runs to 11 residues. Trimming left V 5 bases short and J 7 bases short, with 11 bases between.

Remarks on this clone: Distinct nucleotide sequences in the sample also encode this CDR3. This chain connects TRBV5-1 to TRBJ2-1; D is unclear. Germline V gene data show CDR1 as SGHRS and CDR2 as YFSETQ. This CDR3 spans 11 amino acids. V was cut by 7 bases and J by 4 bases, with 6 bases left in between. CDR3 protein: CASSQYNEQFF. The CDR3 nucleotides are TGCGCCAGCTCTCAATACAATGAGCAGTTCTTC.

The rearrangement links TRBV18 to TRBJ2-5, with 8 nucleotides matching TRBD2. Trimming cost V 6 bases and J 6 bases; bases outside gene matches: 6. In germline, CDR1 is KGHSH, CDR2 LQKENI. CDR3 length: 13 amino acids. CDR3 protein: CASSPGTSQTQYF. The CDR3 coding sequence is TGTGCCAGCTCCCCCGGGACTAGTCAGACCCAGTACTTC.

The chain carries TRBV6-1 and TRBJ2-5; a possible D gene is TRBD1 (7 bases). CDR3 size: 15 residues. V was clipped by 4 bases and J by 2 bases, with 14 bases between them. CDR1 and CDR2 from the germline V gene are MNHNS and SASEGT. For the CDR3, the DNA is TGTGCCAGCAGTGCCCAGACAGGGACTCAAGAGACCCAGTACTTC. Its protein is CASSAQTGTQETQYF.

The chain employs TRBV4-3 and TRBJ2-1; no clear D. CDR3 length: 13 residues. Per germline, CDR1 LGHNA and CDR2 YSLEER. V lost 1 base, J lost 7 bases, and 8 bases lay in between. CDR3 amino acids: CASSQGPRNEQFF. In nucleotides, the CDR3 is TGCGCCAGCAGCCAAGGTCCCCGGAATGAGCAGTTCTTC.

This clone was seen just once. The CDR3 region is CASSSGQGWETQYF. DNA for the CDR3: TGTGCCAGCAGCTCCGGACAGGGGTGGGAGACCCAGTACTTC. This chain uses TRBV5-4 with TRBJ2-5, with 9 bases lining up with TRBD1. The CDR3 loop spans 14 amino acids. Germline CDR1 and CDR2: SGHNT and YYREEE (reference sequence). The J segment lost 5 bases and the V segment lost 3 bases, leaving 5 bases of the junction unmatched.

The V and J genes are TRBV11-2 and TRBJ2-7; D tentatively reads TRBD1 or TRBD2 (5 bases each). V shed 1 base and J shed 2 bases, with 18 bases lying between them. The germline V gene has CDR1 SGHAT and CDR2 FQNNGV. This CDR3 comprises 17 residues. CDR3 protein: CASSLVNSGTATYEQYF. The CDR3 nucleotides read TGTGCCAGCAGCTTAGTTAACTCGGGGACCGCGACCTACGAGCAGTACTTC.

This clone has only one observation. The genes are TRBV10-1 and TRBJ2-1; TRBD2 agrees at 7 bases. J lost 6 bases, V lost 6 bases, and 11 bases had no gene match. From germline, CDR1 is WNHNN and CDR2 SYGVQD (reference sequence). The CDR3 is 15 amino acids. The CDR3, as DNA: TGCGCCAGCAGCGAGGGAACAGCGGGGACCAATGAGCAGTTCTTC. Amino acids: CASSEGTAGTNEQFF.

V usage is TRBV7-2 and J usage is TRBJ2-5; no firm D call. The V end lost 1 base, the J end lost 1 base, and 7 bases lay between the germline ends. The CDR3 spans 14 residues. CDR1 and CDR2 (germline): SGHTA, FQGNSA. The CDR3 sequence is CASSLGQIQETQYF. As DNA, the CDR3 is TGTGCCAGCAGCTTAGGGCAGATCCAAGAGACCCAGTACTTC. Full variable domain (rest looked up from reference TRBV7-2 and TRBJ2-5): GAGVSQSPSNKVTEKGKDVELRCDPISGHTALYWYRQSLGQGLEFLIYFQGNSAPDKSGLPSDRFSAERTGGSVSTLTIQRTQQEDSAVYLCASSLGQIQETQYFGPGTRLLVL.

The genes are TRBV6-1 and TRBJ2-7, with 7 nucleotides matching TRBD1. Germline V gives CDR1 MNHNS, CDR2 SASEGT. The CDR3 has 14 residues. Trimming cost V 4 bases and J 4 bases; bases outside gene matches: 7. The CDR3 sequence: CASSGPGGQYEQYF. The CDR3 DNA sequence: TGTGCCAGCAGTGGGCCAGGGGGACAGTACGAGCAGTACTTC.